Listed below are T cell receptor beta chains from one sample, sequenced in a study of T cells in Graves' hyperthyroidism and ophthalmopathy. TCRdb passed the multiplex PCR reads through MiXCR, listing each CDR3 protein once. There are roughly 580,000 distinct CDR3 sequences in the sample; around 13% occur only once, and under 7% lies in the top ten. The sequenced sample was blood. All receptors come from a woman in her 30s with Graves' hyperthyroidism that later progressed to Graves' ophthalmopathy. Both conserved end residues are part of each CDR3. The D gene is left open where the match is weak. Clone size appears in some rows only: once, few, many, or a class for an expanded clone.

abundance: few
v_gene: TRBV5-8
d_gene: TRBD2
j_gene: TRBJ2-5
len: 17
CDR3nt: TGTGCCAGCAGCTCACGCAGGACTAGCGGCGATCAAGAGACCCAGTACTTC
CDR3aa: CASSSRRTSGDQETQYF

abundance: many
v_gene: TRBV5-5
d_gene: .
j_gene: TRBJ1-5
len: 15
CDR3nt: TGTGCCAGCAGCCAGACCTTTTTACCTAATCAGCCCCAGCATTTT
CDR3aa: CASSQTFLPNQPQHF

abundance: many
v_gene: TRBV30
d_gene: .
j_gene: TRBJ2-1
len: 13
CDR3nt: TGTGCCTGGACGGTGGGAGGCTACAATGAGCAGTTCTTC
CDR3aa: CAWTVGGYNEQFF

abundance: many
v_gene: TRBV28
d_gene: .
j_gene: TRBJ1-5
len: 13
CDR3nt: TGTGCCAGCGGCGGACATCTCAATCAGCCCCAGCATTTT
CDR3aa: CASGGHLNQPQHF

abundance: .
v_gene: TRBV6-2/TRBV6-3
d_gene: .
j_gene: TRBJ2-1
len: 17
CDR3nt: TGTGCCAGCAGGCCGGAGGGTGACGGGAGATCCTACAATGAGCAGTTCTTC
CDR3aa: CASRPEGDGRSYNEQFF

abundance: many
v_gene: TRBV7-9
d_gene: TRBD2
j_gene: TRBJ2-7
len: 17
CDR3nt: TGTGCCAGCAGCCCAAGGACTAGCGGGGGGGACCCCTACGAGCAGTACTTC
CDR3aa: CASSPRTSGGDPYEQYF

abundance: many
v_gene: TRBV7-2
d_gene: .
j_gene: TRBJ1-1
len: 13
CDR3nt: TGTGCCAGCAGCCCGGGGACGGCAACTGAAGCTTTCTTT
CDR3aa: CASSPGTATEAFF

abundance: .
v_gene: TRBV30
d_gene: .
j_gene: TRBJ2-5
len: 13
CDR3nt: TGTGCCTGGAGTGTCAAAGGTTCGGAGACCCAGTACTTC
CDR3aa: CAWSVKGSETQYF

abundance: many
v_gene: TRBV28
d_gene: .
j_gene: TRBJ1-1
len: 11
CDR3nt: TGTGCCAGCATAACCAGTAATGAAGCTTTCTTT
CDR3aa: CASITSNEAFF

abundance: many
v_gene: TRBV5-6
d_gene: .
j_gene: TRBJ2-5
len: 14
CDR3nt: TGTGCCAGCAGCCGCGGCCGGGGGAGAGAGACCCAGTACTTC
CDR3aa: CASSRGRGRETQYF

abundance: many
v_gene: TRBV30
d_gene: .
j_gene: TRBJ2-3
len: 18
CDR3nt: TGTGCCTGGAGTGTCCTGTTGGACTACGCACGGCGCACAGATACGCAGTATTTT
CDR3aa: CAWSVLLDYARRTDTQYF

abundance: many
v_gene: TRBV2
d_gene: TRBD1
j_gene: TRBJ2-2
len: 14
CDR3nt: TGTGCCAGCACATGGACAGGGTTGGGTGGGGAGCTGTTTTTT
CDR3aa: CASTWTGLGGELFF

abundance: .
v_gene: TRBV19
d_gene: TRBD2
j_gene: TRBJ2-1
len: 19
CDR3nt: TGTGTCAGTAGTATAGATCCGAGTCCGGGGGGGGTAGCGAGCAATGAGCAGTTCTTC
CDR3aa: CVSSIDPSPGGVASNEQFF

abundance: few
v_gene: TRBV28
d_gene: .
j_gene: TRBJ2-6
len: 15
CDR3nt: TGTGCCACCAGGGGCCCGAACTCTGGGGCCAACGTCCTGACTTTC
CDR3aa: CATRGPNSGANVLTF

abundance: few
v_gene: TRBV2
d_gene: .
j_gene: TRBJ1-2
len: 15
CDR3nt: TGTGCCAGCAGCCTACTTTCGGGCCACTCGGGGGGCTACACCTTC
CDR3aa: CASSLLSGHSGGYTF

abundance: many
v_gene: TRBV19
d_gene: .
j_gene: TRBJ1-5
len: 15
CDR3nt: TGTGCCAGTAGTATAGGCGGTGCATCTTTTCAGCCCCAGCATTTT
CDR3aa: CASSIGGASFQPQHF

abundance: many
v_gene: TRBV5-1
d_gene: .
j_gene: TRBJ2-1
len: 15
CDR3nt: TGCGCCAGCAGCTTGGACGACGGAACGTACAATGAGCAGTTCTTC
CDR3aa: CASSLDDGTYNEQFF